The sequence of this T cell receptor beta chain was determined in a study of T cell changes during pregnancy in multiple sclerosis. Assay used: immunoSEQ multiplex PCR; TCRdb lists only in-frame clones, some missing. In the table there are approximately 28,000 clones, about 88% of which are singletons. Per germline, CDR1 SGHAT and CDR2 FQNNGV. The CDR3 runs to 15 residues. V was pared by 1 base and J by 5 bases, with 5 bases of the junction left unmatched. V and J are TRBV11-2 and TRBJ2-1, with 7 bases that match TRBD2. The sequence was collected from a female donor with multiple sclerosis, enrolled in a pregnancy study. This material consisted of CD8+ T cells from peripheral blood mononuclear cells, taken in the second trimester of pregnancy. CDR3 nucleotides: TGTGCCAGCAGCTTAGGGGGGGACTACAACAATGAGCAGTTCTTC. As protein: CASSLGGDYNNEQFF.